A selection of T cell receptor beta chains follows, all from one sample in a study of patients and donors after allogeneic stem cell transplantation. One entry per CDR3 protein results from TCRdb running MiXCR on the RT-PCR reads. The table includes some 960,000 distinct CDR3 sequences, more than 15% detected once. The sequenced sample was blood, either unsorted or a sorted T cell fraction (not recorded which). The receptors come from a human donor who was either an allogeneic HSCT recipient or a stem cell or donor lymphocyte infusion donor (not recorded which). It is not recorded whose cells these are; they may come from a transplant donor. The CDR3 runs from the conserved cysteine through the conserved F or W. Each record gives: D gene, clone size, V gene, J gene, CDR3 DNA, CDR3 protein. A D gene is named only where the DNA matches it firmly. Size tells how often a clone was seen (once, few, many) or the class of an expanded clone, and some rows leave it out.

TRBD1,few,TRBV29-1,TRBJ2-6,TGCAGCGTACCCACCGGGACAGGCTTTACAGGGGCCAACGTCCTGACTTTC,CSVPTGTGFTGANVLTF
TRBD1,.,TRBV20-1,TRBJ1-2,TGCAGTGGGGGACAGGGGGACTATGGCTACACCTTC,CSGGQGDYGYTF
.,.,TRBV15,TRBJ1-5,TGTGCCACCAGTCCCGACCTGGGCAATCAGCCCCAGCATTTT,CATSPDLGNQPQHF
.,many,TRBV29-1,TRBJ2-5,TGCAGCGTTGAAAGCCAGGAGACCCAGTACTTC,CSVESQETQYF
TRBD1,.,TRBV6-1,TRBJ2-7,TGTGCCAGTACCTCTGGGGACAGGGAGACCGAGCAGTACTTC,CASTSGDRETEQYF
.,.,TRBV12-3/TRBV12-4,TRBJ1-2,TGTGCCAGCAGTTTGGGAGGGTCCCCCCACTATGGCTACACCTTC,CASSLGGSPHYGYTF
.,few,TRBV24-1,TRBJ2-3,TGTGCCACCAGTGCCCTTGGGATCACAGATACGCAGTATTTT,CATSALGITDTQYF
.,.,TRBV20-1,TRBJ1-4,TGCAGTGCTAGAGGGGACAAGGGGCAGGAAAAACTGTTTTTT,CSARGDKGQEKLFF
.,many,TRBV5-1,TRBJ2-1,TGCGCCAGCAGGAGGATCCACTACAATGAGCAGTTCTTC,CASRRIHYNEQFF
.,.,TRBV7-9,TRBJ2-3,TGTGCCGCCGCAGCCCGTATGTCTTACCTCACAGATACGCAGTATTTT,CAAAARMSYLTDTQYF
TRBD2,.,TRBV15,TRBJ2-1,TGTGCCACCGGACTAGCGGCCTACAATGAGCAGTTCTTC,CATGLAAYNEQFF
.,.,TRBV7-9,TRBJ2-3,TGTGCCAGCAGCTACTATAGGGGATTGAGAGATACGCAGTATTTT,CASSYYRGLRDTQYF
TRBD2,.,TRBV15,TRBJ2-5,TGTGCCACCAGCAGAGATAGGGGGACTAGCGGGGGTCAAGAGACCCAGTACTTC,CATSRDRGTSGGQETQYF
.,.,TRBV7-2,TRBJ2-3,TGTGCCAGCAGCTTCCGGGGGGCCCAGTCACATTCGCAGTATTTT,CASSFRGAQSHSQYF